The sample holds a few counts of the clone carrying this T cell receptor beta chain. Antigen unknown. At one end, the junction sequence differs from germline, possibly due to a read error. PCR was performed a second time for roughly 7 to 12 cycles using a sample-barcoded 5' primer and a J-beta primer mix. MiXCR, applied by TCRdb to the 5' RACE reads, yields one record per CDR3 protein. The table includes approximately 2,000,000 distinct CDR3 sequences, 30% to 40% detected once. This sample stems from a study of blood T cells in healthy people across ages. Study-level background: The capture of about one barcoded beta molecule per two T cells was achieved by template switching.

Points from the study as a whole: Naive and antigen-experienced cells were not separated, limiting conclusive comparison.

The specimen sequenced was blood. This TCR came from a human donor in good health.

The CDR3 reads CAIRREASVLTF. The DNA for the CDR3 is TGTGCCATCAGGAGAGAGGCCAGCGTCCTGACTTTC. The chain carries TRBV10-3 and TRBJ2-6; D remains ambiguous. CDR3 length equals 12 residues. CDR1 and CDR2 (germline): ENHRY, SYGVKD.